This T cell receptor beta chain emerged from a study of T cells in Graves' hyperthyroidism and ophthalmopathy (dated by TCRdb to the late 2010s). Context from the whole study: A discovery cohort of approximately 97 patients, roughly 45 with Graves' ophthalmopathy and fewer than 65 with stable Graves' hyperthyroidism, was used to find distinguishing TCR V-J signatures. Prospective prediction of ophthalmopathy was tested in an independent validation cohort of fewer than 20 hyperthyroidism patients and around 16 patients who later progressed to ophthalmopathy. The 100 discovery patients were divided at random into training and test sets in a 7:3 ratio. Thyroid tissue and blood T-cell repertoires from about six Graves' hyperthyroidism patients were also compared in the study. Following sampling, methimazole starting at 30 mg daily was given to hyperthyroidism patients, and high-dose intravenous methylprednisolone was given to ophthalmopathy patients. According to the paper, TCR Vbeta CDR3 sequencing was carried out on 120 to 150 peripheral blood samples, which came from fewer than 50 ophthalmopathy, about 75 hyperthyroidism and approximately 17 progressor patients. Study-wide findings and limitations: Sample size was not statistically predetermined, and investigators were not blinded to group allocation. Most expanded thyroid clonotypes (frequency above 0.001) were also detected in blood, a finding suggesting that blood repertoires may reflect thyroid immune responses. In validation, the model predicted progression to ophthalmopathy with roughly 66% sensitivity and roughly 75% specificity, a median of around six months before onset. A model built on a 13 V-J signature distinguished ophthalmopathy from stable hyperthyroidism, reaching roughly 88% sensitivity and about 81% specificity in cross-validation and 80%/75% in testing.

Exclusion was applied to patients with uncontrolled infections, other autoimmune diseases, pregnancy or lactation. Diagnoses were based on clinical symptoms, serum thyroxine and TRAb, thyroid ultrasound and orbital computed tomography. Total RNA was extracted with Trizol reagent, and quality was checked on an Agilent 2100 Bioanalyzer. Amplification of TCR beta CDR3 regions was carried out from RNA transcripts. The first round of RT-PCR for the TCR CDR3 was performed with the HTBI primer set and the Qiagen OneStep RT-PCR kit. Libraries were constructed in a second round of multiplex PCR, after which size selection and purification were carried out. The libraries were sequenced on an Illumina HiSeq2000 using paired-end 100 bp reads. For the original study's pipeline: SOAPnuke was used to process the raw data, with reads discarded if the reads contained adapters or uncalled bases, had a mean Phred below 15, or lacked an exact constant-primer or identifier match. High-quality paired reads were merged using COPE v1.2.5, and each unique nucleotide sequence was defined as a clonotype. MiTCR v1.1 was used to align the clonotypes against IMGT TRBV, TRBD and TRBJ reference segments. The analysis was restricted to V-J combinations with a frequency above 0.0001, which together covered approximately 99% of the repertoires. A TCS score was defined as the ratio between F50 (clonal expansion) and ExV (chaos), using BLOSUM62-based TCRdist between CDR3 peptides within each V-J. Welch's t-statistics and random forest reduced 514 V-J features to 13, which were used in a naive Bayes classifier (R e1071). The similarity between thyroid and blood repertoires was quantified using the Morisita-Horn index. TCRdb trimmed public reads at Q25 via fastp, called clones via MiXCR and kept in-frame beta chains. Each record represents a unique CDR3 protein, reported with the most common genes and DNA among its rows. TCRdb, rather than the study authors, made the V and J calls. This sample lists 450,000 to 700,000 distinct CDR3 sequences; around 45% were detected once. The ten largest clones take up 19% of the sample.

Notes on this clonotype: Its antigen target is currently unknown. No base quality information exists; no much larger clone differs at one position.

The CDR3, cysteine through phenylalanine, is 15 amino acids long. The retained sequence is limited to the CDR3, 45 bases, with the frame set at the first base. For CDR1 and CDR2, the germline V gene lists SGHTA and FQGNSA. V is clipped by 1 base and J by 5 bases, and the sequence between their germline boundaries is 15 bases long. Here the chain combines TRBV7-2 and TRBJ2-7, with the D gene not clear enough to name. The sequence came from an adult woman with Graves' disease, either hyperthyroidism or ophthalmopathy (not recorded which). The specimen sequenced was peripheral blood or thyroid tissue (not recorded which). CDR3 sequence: CASSLGDSPFDEQYF. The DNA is TGTGCCAGCAGCTTAGGGGATAGCCCGTTTGACGAGCAGTACTTC.